The clone carrying this T cell receptor beta chain showed up just a few times. The source of the sample is a study of cytomegalovirus exposure and HLA in healthy donors. Both 60 Vbeta primers and 13 Jbeta primers went into the PCR. Profiled with immunoSEQ multiplex PCR; TCRdb holds only in-frame clones, not every one. The sample holds about 160,000 clones, 70% to 80% seen once. With 4 bases clipped from V and 1 base from J, the junction kept 6 bases outside the gene matches. The length of the CDR3 is 15 residues. CDR1 and CDR2 (germline): SGHDT, YYEEEE. This TCR derives from a woman aged 35 to 49 in good health and CMV-seronegative. This chain uses TRBV5-6 with TRBJ2-5; TRBD1 matches at 8 bases. Material for sequencing was PBMCs. The CDR3 DNA sequence: TGTGCCAGCAGCACAGCAGGGGGCCCCCAAGAGACCCAGTACTTC. Translation gives CASSTAGGPQETQYF. The whole variable domain, filled in from reference TRBV5-6 and TRBJ2-5, reads DAGVTQSPTHLIKTRGQQVTLRCSPKSGHDTVSWYQQALGQGPQFIFQYYEEEERQRGNFPDRFSGHQFPNYSSELNVNALLLGDSALYLCASSTAGGPQETQYFGPGTRLLVL.